This T cell receptor beta chain came from a study of cytomegalovirus exposure and HLA in healthy donors. Germline V gene lookup returns CDR1 SNHLY and CDR2 FYNNEI. The CDR3 loop spans 14 amino acids. V gave up 2 bases and J gave up 5 bases, with 12 bases separating them. The PCR made use of 60 Vbeta and 13 Jbeta primers. This table comes from immunoSEQ multiplex PCR, and its TCRdb copy is limited to in-frame clones, with some not included. The table includes under 200,000 clones, around 79% detected once. About this clone itself: As yet, its antigen is unknown.

General study points: CMV serostatus was the only recorded immune exposure for donors.

This receptor was taken from a woman in her forties or fifties in good health and CMV-seronegative. Sequenced: PBMCs. This chain joins TRBV2 and TRBJ1-1, with D tentatively TRBD1 (5 bases). The CDR3 coding sequence is TGTGCCAGCAGTGAAAAAAGGGGTTGGACTGAAGCTTTCTTT. The encoded protein is CASSEKRGWTEAFF.